This T cell receptor beta chain was recorded in a study of T cells in Graves' hyperthyroidism and ophthalmopathy. Points from the study as a whole: Separating ophthalmopathy from stable hyperthyroidism was achieved by a 13 V-J model.

Germline V gene lookup returns CDR1 DFQATT and CDR2 SNEGSKA (reference sequence). CDR3 length equals 16 residues. The V gene lost 3 bases and the J gene lost 6 bases, with 21 bases spanning the gap. RNA transcripts served as the template for amplifying TCR beta CDR3 regions. First-round RT-PCR with HTBI primers amplified the TCR CDR3 region. Using its own MiXCR run on the multiplex PCR reads, TCRdb lists one record per CDR3 protein. Seen here are around 300,000 distinct CDR3 sequences, over 20% observed once, and the top ten hold roughly 60%. Turning to this clonotype: What it binds is unknown.

Each diagnosis was grounded in clinical symptoms, serum thyroxine and TRAb, thyroid ultrasound, and orbital computed tomography. The PBMCs studied were ones that came from around 10 ml fresh peripheral blood. V and J are TRBV20-1 and TRBJ2-1; a possible D gene is TRBD2 (7 bases). The sample was blood. The TCR comes from a man younger than 45 with Graves' ophthalmopathy. The CDR3 sequence: CSASPFGGRGGNEQFF. CDR3 in DNA: TGCAGTGCTAGTCCGTTTGGGGGGCGCGGGGGCAATGAGCAGTTCTTC.